These 20 T cell receptor beta chains were all obtained from the same sample, sequenced in a study of cytomegalovirus exposure and HLA in healthy donors. Only in-frame clones appear in the TCRdb table, and some are missing; sequencing was by immunoSEQ multiplex PCR. The repertoire has 86,000 or so clones, 96% of them found once; the top ten carry 1.5% to 2%. Sequenced sample: PBMCs. The origin of the receptors is a young man in good health and CMV-seropositive.

The gene calls are TRBV28 and TRBJ1-5; maybe TRBD1 (5 bases). V gave up 4 bases and J gave up 1 base, with 8 bases separating them. Germline V gene sequence: CDR1 MDHEN, CDR2 SYDVKM. CDR3 length equals 14 residues. The CDR3 spells CASSSGGSNQPQHF. CDR3 nucleotide sequence: TGTGCCAGCAGTTCTGGGGGGAGCAATCAGCCCCAGCATTTT.

In nucleotides, the CDR3 is TGTGCCAGTAGAACAGGGGGCGCGATACACACTGAAGCTTTCTTT. The encoded protein is CASRTGGAIHTEAFF. The V gene is TRBV19, the J gene TRBJ1-1; 9 positions agree with TRBD1. This CDR3 spans 15 amino acids. V lost 6 bases, J lost 3 bases, and 8 bases stayed unmatched. Per the germline V gene, CDR1 is LNHDA and CDR2 is SQIVND (reference sequence).

V gene TRBV6-1 combines with J gene TRBJ2-7; TRBD1 matches at 7 bases. J lost 0 bases, V lost 9 bases, and 8 bases had no gene match. CDR1 and CDR2 from the germline V gene are MNHNS and SASEGT. There are 14 residues in the CDR3. The CDR3 DNA reads as TGTGCCAGTTCCCCCGGGACAGCCTCCTACGAGCAGTACTTC. Protein product: CASSPGTASYEQYF.

The gene calls are TRBV4-2 and TRBJ2-7, with a weak D call TRBD2 (6 bases). The CDR3 runs 13 residues. The germline gives CDR1 LGHNA, CDR2 YNFKEQ. Between the trimmed V and J ends, which lost 0 bases and 6 bases, there was a span of 9 bases. The DNA for the CDR3 is TGTGCCAGCAGCCAAGATAACGGGGGCGAGCAGTACTTC. This codes for CASSQDNGGEQYF.

CDR3 bases: TGTGCCAGCAGTCCTGGGACTAGCGGTTACGAGCAGTACTTC. Encoded protein: CASSPGTSGYEQYF. The chain links TRBV28 to TRBJ2-7; TRBD2 matches 11 bases. The trim removed 5 bases at V and 4 bases at J, leaving 4 bases unmatched. CDR3 length: 14 residues. Per germline, CDR1 MDHEN and CDR2 SYDVKM.

J is TRBJ1-1 and V is TRBV18; unclear D gene. Germline loops: CDR1 KGHSH, CDR2 LQKENI. V gave up 3 bases and J gave up 5 bases, with 16 bases separating them. This CDR3 is built from 15 residues. The CDR3 DNA sequence: TGTGCCAGCTCACCCCAGTGGGGAAGAGGGACTGAAGCTTTCTTT. Its translation: CASSPQWGRGTEAFF. Drawing the rest from reference TRBV18 and TRBJ1-1, the complete variable domain is NAGVMQNPRHLVRRRGQEARLRCSPMKGHSHVYWYRQLPEEGLKFMVYLQKENIIDESGMPKERFSAEFPKEGPSILRIQQVVRGDSAAYFCASSPQWGRGTEAFFGQGTRLTVV.

The V gene is TRBV29-1, the J gene TRBJ2-3, with a tentative D call TRBD1 (6 bases). Germline V gene lookup returns CDR1 SQVTM and CDR2 ANQGSEA. The CDR3 loop spans 14 amino acids. V lost 0 bases and J lost 2, with 9 bases in between. In DNA form, the CDR3 reads TGCAGCGTTGAAGATGGGGGACACACAGATACGCAGTATTTT. It yields the protein CSVEDGGHTDTQYF.

The rearrangement joins TRBV11-2 to TRBJ2-1; 10 bases line up with TRBD2. The junction had 5 bases not matched to a gene; V was cut back by 3 bases and J by 3 bases. Germline values: CDR1 SGHAT, CDR2 FQNNGV. The CDR3 spans 16 residues. CDR3 amino acids: CASSFTLAGNYNEQFF. The CDR3 nucleotides read TGTGCCAGCAGCTTTACACTAGCGGGAAACTACAATGAGCAGTTCTTC.

The J gene is TRBJ1-3, the V gene TRBV6-5; D may be TRBD1 (5 bases). Germline assignment: CDR1 MNHEY and CDR2 SVGAGI. The length of the CDR3 is 16 residues. With 4 bases removed from V and 4 bases from J, the gap between germline ends came to 17 bases. The CDR3 loop is CASSSHLGGDGNTIYF. The CDR3, as DNA: TGTGCCAGCAGTTCCCACCTTGGGGGGGACGGAAACACCATATATTTT.

The chain uses TRBV9 and TRBJ2-7; 7 bases fit TRBD2. The CDR3 consists of 15 residues. Germline-derived CDR1 and CDR2 are SGDLS and YYNGEE. After removal of 0 bases from V and 2 bases from J, the junction contained 5 bases not matched to a gene. The DNA for the CDR3 is TGTGCCAGCAGCGTAGGGGCTAGCGGTACCTACGAGCAGTACTTC. The encoded protein is CASSVGASGTYEQYF.

This chain links TRBV7-2 with TRBJ1-1, with D tentatively TRBD1 (5 bases). V lost 1 base, J lost 4 bases, and 13 bases lay in between. Germline CDR1 SGHTA, CDR2 FQGNSA. This CDR3 has 15 residues. CDR3 in amino acids: CASSLDVVRATEAFF. The CDR3 nucleotides are TGTGCCAGCAGCTTAGACGTAGTCAGGGCCACTGAAGCTTTCTTT. Full variable domain (outside the CDR3, taken from reference TRBV7-2 and TRBJ1-1): GAGVSQSPSNKVTEKGKDVELRCDPISGHTALYWYRQSLGQGLEFLIYFQGNSAPDKSGLPSDRFSAERTGGSVSTLTIQRTQQEDSAVYLCASSLDVVRATEAFFGQGTRLTVV.

V and J are TRBV5-5 and TRBJ2-7; a weak D match, TRBD1 (7 bases). The CDR3 sequence is 16 residues long. Germline lookup yields CDR1 SGHKS and CDR2 YYEKEE (reference sequence). V lost 0 bases and J 4 bases, leaving 17 bases between the germline ends. In DNA, the CDR3 is TGTGCCAGCAGCTTGGCCCAAAGGGGGCGGGGATACGAGCAGTACTTC. This codes for CASSLAQRGRGYEQYF. The full variable domain, with the rest looked up from reference TRBV5-5 and TRBJ2-7, is DAGVTQSPTHLIKTRGQQVTLRCSPISGHKSVSWYQQVLGQGPQFIFQYYEKEERGRGNFPDRFSARQFPNYSSELNVNALLLGDSALYLCASSLAQRGRGYEQYFGPGTRLTVT.

The rearrangement uses TRBV11-1 and TRBJ2-3, with D possibly TRBD2 on 5 matching bases. Germline V gives CDR1 SGHAT, CDR2 FQDESV (reference sequence). V dropped 3 bases and J dropped 0 bases, with 10 bases sitting between them. This CDR3 contains 15 residues. CDR3 coding DNA: TGTGCCAGCAGCTTTAGCGTATCTAGCACAGATACGCAGTATTTT. This sequence encodes CASSFSVSSTDTQYF.

This clone came up once. This rearrangement joins TRBV28 to TRBJ2-7, with TRBD1 identical over 9 bases. The CDR3 is made up of 17 amino acids. Germline loops: CDR1 MDHEN, CDR2 SYDVKM. The J segment lost 3 bases and the V segment lost 6 bases, leaving 15 bases of the junction unmatched. CDR3 sequence reads: CASSTSGTGMLGYEQYF. CDR3 DNA sequence: TGTGCCAGCAGCACATCCGGGACAGGGATGCTCGGCTACGAGCAGTACTTC.

This chain uses TRBV9 with TRBJ1-1; D might be TRBD1 (6 bases). V lost 0 bases and J 4 bases, leaving 13 bases between the germline ends. This CDR3 region has 15 residues. The germline V gene has CDR1 SGDLS and CDR2 YYNGEE. CDR3 region: CASSVAVGAPTEAFF. CDR3 nucleotide sequence: TGTGCCAGCAGCGTAGCTGTGGGGGCCCCCACTGAAGCTTTCTTT.

This chain joins TRBV6-5 and TRBJ1-1; D not certain. Germline CDR1 reads MNHEY; CDR2 reads SVGAGI. V lost 6 bases, J lost 0 bases, and 8 bases lay in between. The CDR3 has 13 residues. DNA for the CDR3: TGTGCCAGCAGCCCTACAGTGAACACTGAAGCTTTCTTT. Protein sequence: CASSPTVNTEAFF.

V is TRBV2 and J is TRBJ2-7; 8 bases align to TRBD1. CDR1 SNHLY and CDR2 FYNNEI come from the germline V gene. V lost 4 bases and J lost 7; bases outside the gene matches: 9. The CDR3 is made up of 14 amino acids. Here the CDR3 reads CASSVGQGRGEQYF. The CDR3 region has the DNA TGTGCCAGCAGTGTTGGACAGGGCAGGGGAGAGCAGTACTTC.

This chain connects TRBV7-6 to TRBJ2-7, with D perhaps TRBD1 (7 bases). From germline, CDR1 is SGHVS and CDR2 FNYEAQ. The ends were cut back, 1 base at V and 3 bases at J, with 10 bases in the middle. This CDR3 is 14 amino acids long. The CDR3 DNA reads as TGTGCCAGCAGCTTAGGGGGGGACAGCTACGAGCAGTACTTC. It codes for CASSLGGDSYEQYF.

The chain carries TRBV5-4 and TRBJ1-1; D ambiguous. The CDR3 spans 13 residues. CDR1 and CDR2 from the germline V gene are SGHNT and YYREEE (reference sequence). Deletions cut 4 bases from V and 2 bases from J, with 9 bases between. The CDR3 bases are TGTGCCAGCAGCCGGGGAAAAAACACTGAAGCTTTCTTT. Translated: CASSRGKNTEAFF.

The chain carries TRBV7-9 and TRBJ1-1, with 7 positions matching TRBD1. V was clipped by 3 bases and J by 3 bases; unmatched bases: 4. The CDR3 is 14 amino acids. Germline CDR1 SEHNR, CDR2 FQNEAQ (reference sequence). CDR3 loop: CASSFRGSDTEAFF. For the CDR3, the DNA is TGTGCCAGCAGCTTCAGGGGGTCGGACACTGAAGCTTTCTTT. Using reference TRBV7-9 and TRBJ1-1 for the parts outside the CDR3, the full variable domain is DTGVSQNPRHKITKRGQNVTFRCDPISEHNRLYWYRQTLGQGPEFLTYFQNEAQLEKSRLLSDRFSAERPKGSFSTLEIQRTEQGDSAMYLCASSFRGSDTEAFFGQGTRLTVV.